This T cell receptor (beta chain) derives from a study of shared clonotypes between healthy human individuals. Those who donated were healthy HIV-negative adults, with no recent acute infections or vaccinations reported. The protocol was immunoSEQ multiplex PCR, while the TCRdb copy is restricted to in-frame clones and leaves out a portion. The sample records around 530,000 clones, roughly 79% being singletons. The CDR3 spans 14 residues. Germline lookup yields CDR1 MGHRA and CDR2 YSYEKL. V lost 2 bases and J 8 bases, leaving 13 bases between the germline ends. This sequence joins TRBV4-1 and TRBJ2-1, with no clear D. Sequencing was done on a sample of PBMCs. The clonotype was recovered from a woman between 40 and 50 years old in good health. Some clones in this sample may be carry-over from other donors' samples. The CDR3 spells CASSQLPRSHEQFF. The CDR3 region has the DNA TGCGCCAGCAGCCAACTCCCTCGCTCTCATGAGCAGTTCTTC.